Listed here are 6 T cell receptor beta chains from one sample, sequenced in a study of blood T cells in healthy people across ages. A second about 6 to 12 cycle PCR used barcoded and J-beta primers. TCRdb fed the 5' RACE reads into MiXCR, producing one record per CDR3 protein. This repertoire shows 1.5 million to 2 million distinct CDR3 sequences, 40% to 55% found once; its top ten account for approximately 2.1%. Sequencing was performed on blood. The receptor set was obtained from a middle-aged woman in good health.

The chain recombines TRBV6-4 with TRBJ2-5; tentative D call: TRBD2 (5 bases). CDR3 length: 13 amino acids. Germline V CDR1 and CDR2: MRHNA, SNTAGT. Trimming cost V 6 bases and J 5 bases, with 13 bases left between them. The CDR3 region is CASSRDYGETQYF. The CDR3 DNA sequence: TGTGCCAGCAGCCGTGACTATGGCGAGACCCAGTACTTC.

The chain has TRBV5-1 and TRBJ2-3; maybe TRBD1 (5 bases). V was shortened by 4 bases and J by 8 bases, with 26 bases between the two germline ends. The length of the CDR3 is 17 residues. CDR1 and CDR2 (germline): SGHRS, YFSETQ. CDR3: CASSPQPRQSVAGTQYF. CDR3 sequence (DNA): TGCGCCAGCAGCCCTCAGCCCAGACAGAGCGTAGCAGGTACGCAGTATTTT.

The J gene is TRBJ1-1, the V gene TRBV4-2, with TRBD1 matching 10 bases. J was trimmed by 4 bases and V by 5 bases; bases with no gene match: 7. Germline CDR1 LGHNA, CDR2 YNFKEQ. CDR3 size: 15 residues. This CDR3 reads CASSARTGGTTEAFF. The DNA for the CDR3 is TGTGCCAGCAGCGCTCGGACAGGGGGGACCACTGAAGCTTTCTTT.

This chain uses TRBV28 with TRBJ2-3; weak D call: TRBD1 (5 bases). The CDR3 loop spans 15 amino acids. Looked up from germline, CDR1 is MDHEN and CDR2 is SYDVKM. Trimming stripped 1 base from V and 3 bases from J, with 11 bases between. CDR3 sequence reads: CASSLFQSGTDTQYF. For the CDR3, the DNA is TGTGCCAGCAGTTTATTTCAGTCAGGGACAGATACGCAGTATTTT.

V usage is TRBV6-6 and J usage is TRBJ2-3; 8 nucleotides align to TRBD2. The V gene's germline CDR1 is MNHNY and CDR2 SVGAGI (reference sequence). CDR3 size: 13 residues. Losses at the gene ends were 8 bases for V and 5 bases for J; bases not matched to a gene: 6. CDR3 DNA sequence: TGTGCCAGCGTTGCGGGGGGAGGAGATACGCAGTATTTT. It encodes CASVAGGGDTQYF.

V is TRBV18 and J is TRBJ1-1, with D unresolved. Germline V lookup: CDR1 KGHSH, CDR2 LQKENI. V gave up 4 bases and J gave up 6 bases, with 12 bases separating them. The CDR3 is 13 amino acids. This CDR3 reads CASSHSGTAEAFF. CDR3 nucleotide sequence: TGTGCCAGCTCACATTCGGGCACAGCTGAAGCTTTCTTT.